This TCR beta chain was identified in a study of T cell changes during pregnancy in multiple sclerosis. Here immunoSEQ multiplex PCR was the method, and the copy in TCRdb shows in-frame clones only, minus some. Among almost 55,000 clones listed, about 88% were seen once. The V end was cut by 4 bases, the J end by 2 bases, with 11 bases between. The CDR3 has 14 residues. Germline loops: CDR1 MNHEY, CDR2 SVGAGI. Specimen: CD8+ T cells from peripheral blood mononuclear cells, collected before pregnancy. The J gene is TRBJ2-5, the V gene TRBV6-5; D gene ambiguous. The TCR comes from a female donor with multiple sclerosis, enrolled in a pregnancy study. The CDR3 nucleotides are TGTGCCAGCAGTTCTTTACCTGAGCAAGAGACCCAGTACTTC. Translating gives CASSSLPEQETQYF.